One sample yielded the 30 T cell receptor beta chains listed below, sequenced in a study of T-cell memory formation after mild COVID-19. TCRdb re-called the 5' RACE reads with MiXCR, one entry per CDR3 protein. The repertoire has 550,000 to 600,000 distinct CDR3 sequences, 15% to 20% of them found once; the top ten carry around 8.1%. Sequencing used PBMCs or a T cell subset sorted from them (not recorded which). The receptors derive from an adult woman who had mild COVID-19 (a few samples of this study predate the infection). Cell type and time point are not known.

In this sample, this clonotype turned up a few times. The chain joins TRBV30 to TRBJ1-5; a weak D match, TRBD1 (6 bases). CDR1 and CDR2 from the germline V gene are GTSNPN and SVGIG (reference sequence). The CDR3 extends over 15 amino acids. V lost 0 bases and J 7 bases, leaving 16 bases between the germline ends. The CDR3 DNA sequence: TGTGCCTGGAGTGTAAGGGGGGGGGTAGGCCAGCCCCAGCATTTT. It specifies CAWSVRGGVGQPQHF.

This clonotype was counted only a few times. This chain joins TRBV7-8 and TRBJ2-3; D unresolved. V was trimmed by 2 bases and J by 3 bases, leaving 18 bases between them. Looked up from germline, CDR1 is SGHVS and CDR2 is FQNEAQ. The CDR3 has 17 residues. CDR3 DNA sequence: TGTGCCAGCAGCTTAAGGGCGGTCGGACGTCTGACAGATACGCAGTATTTT. It encodes CASSLRAVGRLTDTQYF.

This clonotype came up a few times. The chain joins TRBV2 to TRBJ2-3, with unresolved D. The V and J ends lost 6 bases and 6 bases respectively, with 13 bases between them. CDR3 size: 13 residues. Looked up from germline, CDR1 is SNHLY and CDR2 is FYNNEI. The CDR3 reads CASREIGADTQYF. The CDR3 DNA reads as TGTGCCAGCAGAGAAATAGGCGCGGATACGCAGTATTTT.

The chain links TRBV12-3 or TRBV12-4 to TRBJ2-1; D not resolved. The CDR3 has 13 amino acids. The ends were cut back, 3 bases at V and 8 bases at J, with 11 bases in the middle. In DNA form, the CDR3 reads TGTGCCAGCAGTTTCCCACCGATCCATGAGCAGTTCTTC. Translated, it gives CASSFPPIHEQFF.

This clonotype was found a few times. The genes are TRBV3-1 and TRBJ2-1, with TRBD1 matching 7 bases. The trim removed 3 bases at V and 5 bases at J, leaving 4 bases unmatched. The CDR3 is 14 residues long. Per germline, CDR1 LGHDT and CDR2 YNNKEL (reference sequence). CDR3 sequence: CASSQGTVDNEQFF. DNA of the CDR3: TGTGCCAGCAGCCAGGGGACAGTGGACAATGAGCAGTTCTTC.

This clonotype was observed a few times. The chain joins TRBV7-9 to TRBJ2-2; a weak D match, TRBD1 (5 bases). The germline V gene encodes CDR1 SEHNR and CDR2 FQNEAQ (reference sequence). The V end was cut by 0 bases, the J end by 9 bases, with 8 bases between. This CDR3 has 13 amino acids. CDR3 protein: CASSLAGARELFF. CDR3 in DNA: TGTGCCAGCAGCTTAGCTGGGGCCCGGGAGCTGTTTTTT.

This clonotype was recorded a few times. The chain couples TRBV12-3 or TRBV12-4 to TRBJ2-3; 7 nucleotides align to TRBD1. V lost 6 bases, J lost 0 bases, and 9 bases stayed unmatched. This CDR3 has 16 amino acids. CDR3 nucleotides: TGTGCCAGCAGCCCTCAGGGACAGACTAGCACAGATACGCAGTATTTT. Translated, it gives CASSPQGQTSTDTQYF.

This clonotype was seen a handful of times. The chain uses TRBV6-2 or TRBV6-3 and TRBJ2-1; no definite D call. This CDR3 has 14 residues. Germline CDR1 is MNHEY and CDR2 is SVGEGT. V was shortened by 5 bases and J by 3 bases, with 11 bases between the two germline ends. The CDR3 nucleotides are TGTGCCAGCAGTACGGACGGAAACTACAATGAGCAGTTCTTC. Amino acids: CASSTDGNYNEQFF.

A few counts support this clonotype. This chain uses TRBV5-1 with TRBJ2-5; TRBD2 matches 7 bases. The CDR3 spans 14 residues. Germline CDR1 is SGHRS and CDR2 is YFSETQ. The V and J ends lost 3 bases and 4 bases, in that order; junction bases with no gene match: 6. The CDR3 nucleotides read TGCGCCAGCAGCTATACAGGCGGGAGAGAGACCCAGTACTTC. Translated, it gives CASSYTGGRETQYF. Filled out from reference TRBV5-1 and TRBJ2-5, the complete variable domain reads KAGVTQTPRYLIKTRGQQVTLSCSPISGHRSVSWYQQTPGQGLQFLFEYFSETQRNKGNFPGRFSGRQFSNSRSEMNVSTLELGDSALYLCASSYTGGRETQYFGPGTRLLVL.

This clonotype has only a few counts. The rearrangement joins TRBV15 to TRBJ2-2; weak D call: TRBD1 (6 bases). Germline CDR1 reads LNHNV; CDR2 reads YYDKDF (reference sequence). V dropped 3 bases and J dropped 2 bases, with 10 bases sitting between them. The CDR3 is 15 residues long. As DNA, the CDR3 is TGTGCCACCAGCAGCCGGGGACAAAACACCGGGGAGCTGTTTTTT. It specifies CATSSRGQNTGELFF.

At least ten counts were recorded for this clonotype. The chain is built from TRBV7-2 and TRBJ2-1, with D possibly being TRBD1 or TRBD2 (5 bases each). The CDR3 length is 16 residues. Germline V gene data show CDR1 as SGHTA and CDR2 as FQGNSA. The V gene lost 5 bases and the J gene lost 6 bases, with 20 bases spanning the gap. DNA of the CDR3: TGTGCCAGCAGCCTACACGACCTGCTGGGGGTCAATGAGCAGTTCTTC. Translating it yields CASSLHDLLGVNEQFF.

This clonotype was found a few times. The chain links TRBV10-2 to TRBJ2-1; unclear D gene. The CDR3 has 11 residues. Germline CDR1 and CDR2: WSHSY and SAAADI. V was pared by 8 bases and J by 9 bases, with 11 bases between. The CDR3 nucleotides read TGCGCCAGCCACCAAGGAGCTGAGCAGTTCTTC. The encoded protein is CASHQGAEQFF.

This clonotype was found a few times. V gene TRBV2 combines with J gene TRBJ2-2; D gene uncertain. Per germline, CDR1 SNHLY and CDR2 FYNNEI. With 4 bases removed from V and 0 bases from J, the gap between germline ends came to 15 bases. CDR3 length: 17 amino acids. CDR3 loop: CASSVSQNTPNTGELFF. In nucleotides, the CDR3 is TGTGCCAGCAGTGTGTCCCAGAACACTCCGAACACCGGGGAGCTGTTTTTT.

The chain carries TRBV29-1 and TRBJ2-1, with D unresolved. V lost 7 bases and J lost 0, with 13 bases in between. Germline V gene sequence: CDR1 SQVTM, CDR2 ANQGSEA. The CDR3 totals 14 residues. The CDR3 is CSGTDRSSYNEQFF. CDR3 coding DNA: TGCAGCGGGACGGACCGGAGCTCCTACAATGAGCAGTTCTTC.

The rearrangement joins TRBV6-2 or TRBV6-3 to TRBJ1-1; 8 bases match TRBD1. Losses at the gene ends were 7 bases for V and 6 bases for J; bases not matched to a gene: 22. The CDR3 has 18 residues. Germline values: CDR1 MNHEY, CDR2 SVGEGT. CDR3 region: CASTPGLTGVLFSAEAFF. The CDR3 coding sequence is TGTGCCAGCACTCCCGGCCTGACAGGGGTTTTATTTTCGGCTGAAGCTTTCTTT.

This clonotype was detected only a few times. In DNA, the CDR3 is TGTGCCAGCAGCGCCGATCGGGGGAATGTGGATGGCTACACCTTC. This codes for CASSADRGNVDGYTF. The chain employs TRBV9 and TRBJ1-2; tentative D call: TRBD1 (5 bases). Trimming took 3 bases from V and 6 from J, leaving 18 bases between them. The length of the CDR3 is 15 residues. Per germline, CDR1 SGDLS and CDR2 YYNGEE.

This clonotype was seen only a few times. The CDR3 here is CASSQASGPNEQFF. In DNA form, the CDR3 reads TGTGCCAGCAGCCAAGCCAGCGGACCCAATGAGCAGTTCTTC. The V call is TRBV14, the J call TRBJ2-1, with a possible D match to TRBD2 (5 bases). This CDR3 comprises 14 residues. The V end lost 1 base, the J end lost 6 bases, and 10 bases lay between the germline ends. Germline loops: CDR1 SGHDN, CDR2 FVKESK.

This clonotype has a handful of counts. The chain is built from TRBV29-1 and TRBJ1-2; no definite D call. Germline lookup yields CDR1 SQVTM and CDR2 ANQGSEA. V was clipped by 6 bases and J by 0 bases, with 8 bases between them. The CDR3 extends over 12 amino acids. The CDR3 loop reads CSVAKSNYGYTF. The CDR3 DNA follows: TGCAGCGTAGCTAAGTCTAACTATGGCTACACCTTC. Variable domain in full (rest from reference TRBV29-1 and TRBJ1-2): SAVISQKPSRDICQRGTSLTIQCQVDSQVTMMFWYRQQPGQSLTLIATANQGSEATYESGFVIDKFPISRPNLTFSTLTVSNMSPEDSSIYLCSVAKSNYGYTFGSGTRLTVV.

The chain couples TRBV7-3 to TRBJ2-1, with 9 nucleotides matching TRBD2. CDR3 length: 17 amino acids. The V and J ends lost 2 bases and 5 bases, in that order; junction bases with no gene match: 10. Germline CDR1 and CDR2: SGHTA and FQGTGA. The CDR3 bases are TGTGCCAGCAGCTTATTCTCAACTAGCGGGTCGAACAATGAGCAGTTCTTC. The encoded protein is CASSLFSTSGSNNEQFF.

The V gene is TRBV6-5, the J gene TRBJ2-3; 16 nucleotides agree with TRBD2. The germline CDR1 and CDR2 sequences are MNHEY and SVGAGI. The CDR3 consists of 20 residues. V shed 0 bases and J 5 bases; nucleotides not matched to a gene: 11. CDR3 nucleotides: TGTGCCAGCAGTTACTCGACCGCCGGGACTAGCGGGGGGGCCGAAGATACGCAGTATTTT. Encoded protein: CASSYSTAGTSGGAEDTQYF.

The chain is built from TRBV14 and TRBJ2-1; the match to TRBD2 covers 10 bases. Germline loops: CDR1 SGHDN, CDR2 FVKESK. The CDR3 has 17 amino acids. J gave up 7 bases and V 5 bases, and 14 bases lay outside the gene matches. The CDR3 sequence is CASSGAGLAWRRNEQFF. DNA for the CDR3: TGTGCCAGCAGCGGCGCGGGACTAGCGTGGAGGAGGAATGAGCAGTTCTTC.

A remark on this clonotype: An end of the junction differs from the germline gene, which may be a read error. The J gene is TRBJ1-1, the V gene TRBV5-4; tentatively, D is TRBD1 (5 bases). Germline V gives CDR1 SGHNT, CDR2 YYREEE (reference sequence). The CDR3 spans 15 residues. In DNA, the CDR3 is TGTGCCAGCAGCTTGGCGGGACCCCTGAACGCTGAAGCTTTCTTT. This translates into CASSLAGPLNAEAFF.

The sample holds a few counts of this clonotype. The J gene is TRBJ1-1, the V gene TRBV11-2; no clear D gene. The germline V and J ends were trimmed by 5 bases and 11 bases, with 15 bases remaining between them. Germline CDR1 reads SGHAT; CDR2 reads FQNNGV. CDR3 length: 12 amino acids. CDR3 residues: CASSPFPRGAFF. CDR3 nucleotide sequence: TGTGCCAGCAGCCCCTTCCCTCGAGGGGCTTTCTTT.

The chain uses TRBV9 and TRBJ1-2, with a weak D call TRBD1 (6 bases). Germline V gene lookup returns CDR1 SGDLS and CDR2 YYNGEE. Trimming left V 5 bases short and J 7 bases short, with 21 bases between. There are 15 residues in the CDR3. For the CDR3, the DNA is TGTGCCAGCAGTGGGGGGCCGGCAGGGGCAGGTGGCTACACCTTC. Protein sequence: CASSGGPAGAGGYTF. Looking up the rest from reference TRBV9 and TRBJ1-2 gives the full variable domain: DSGVTQTPKHLITATGQRVTLRCSPRSGDLSVYWYQQSLDQGLQFLIQYYNGEERAKGNILERFSAQQFPDLHSELNLSSLELGDSALYFCASSGGPAGAGGYTFGSGTRLTVV.

The chain combines TRBV7-3 with TRBJ2-6; 7 bases agree with TRBD1. This CDR3 has 16 amino acids. V shed 2 bases, J shed 3 bases, and the junction held 4 bases outside the gene matches. Germline V lookup: CDR1 SGHTA, CDR2 FQGTGA. The CDR3 nucleotides are TGTGCCAGCAGCTTACTAGGGGGCGGTGGGGCCAACGTCCTGACTTTC. Translating gives CASSLLGGGGANVLTF.

This chain connects TRBV7-9 to TRBJ2-7; D ambiguous. Trimming took off 8 bases at V and 1 base at J, with 15 bases between the two ends. Germline lookup yields CDR1 SEHNR and CDR2 FQNEAQ (reference sequence). The CDR3 is 14 residues long. In DNA form, the CDR3 reads TGTGCCAGCTCCCCGGTGGGTCTTTCCTACGAGCAGTACTTC. Amino acid sequence: CASSPVGLSYEQYF.

This clonotype was counted at least ten times. J is TRBJ1-2 and V is TRBV10-3; D not resolved. The CDR3 runs to 13 residues. Germline V CDR1 and CDR2: ENHRY, SYGVKD. V was pared by 2 bases and J by 0 bases, with 4 bases between. The CDR3 nucleotides are TGTGCCATCAGTGAGACATCTAACTATGGCTACACCTTC. Its protein product is CAISETSNYGYTF.

This clonotype was seen a few times. The chain has TRBV6-5 and TRBJ2-2, with TRBD1 as a possible D gene (6 bases). Germline CDR1 reads MNHEY; CDR2 reads SVGAGI. This CDR3 region has 16 residues. Trimming took off 0 bases at V and 0 bases at J, with 8 bases between the two ends. The CDR3 region has the DNA TGTGCCAGCAGTTACTCCGGACAGACGAACACCGGGGAGCTGTTTTTT. Its protein product is CASSYSGQTNTGELFF.

This clonotype has just a few counts. The chain couples TRBV6-5 to TRBJ2-7, with 7 bases lining up with TRBD1. With 6 bases clipped from V and 0 bases from J, the junction kept 8 bases outside the gene matches. The CDR3 runs 15 residues. The V gene's germline CDR1 is MNHEY and CDR2 SVGAGI. In DNA form, the CDR3 reads TGTGCCAGCAGGAAGGGACAGTCTAGCTCCTACGAGCAGTACTTC. Translation: CASRKGQSSSYEQYF.

The chain couples TRBV30 to TRBJ1-1; possible D gene TRBD1, 6 bases. Germline CDR1 reads GTSNPN; CDR2 reads SVGIG (reference sequence). With 8 bases removed from V and 1 base from J, the gap between germline ends came to 8 bases. This CDR3 region has 11 residues. CDR3 nucleotides: TGTGCCGGACAGCCGAACACTGAAGCTTTCTTT. Protein: CAGQPNTEAFF.